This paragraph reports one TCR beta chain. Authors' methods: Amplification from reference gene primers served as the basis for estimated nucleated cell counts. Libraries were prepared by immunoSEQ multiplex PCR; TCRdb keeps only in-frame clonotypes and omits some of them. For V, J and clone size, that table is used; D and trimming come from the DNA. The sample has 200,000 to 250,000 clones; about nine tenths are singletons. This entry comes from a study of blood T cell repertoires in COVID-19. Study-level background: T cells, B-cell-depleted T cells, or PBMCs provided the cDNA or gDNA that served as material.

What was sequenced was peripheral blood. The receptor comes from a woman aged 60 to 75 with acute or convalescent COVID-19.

The CDR3 region is CSVLPARANTEAFF. CDR3 DNA sequence: TGCAGCGTTCTTCCCGCCAGGGCGAACACTGAAGCTTTCTTT. The chain employs TRBV29-1 and TRBJ1-1; D might be TRBD1 (5 bases). V lost 5 bases, J lost 1 base, and 14 bases lay in between. From germline, CDR1 is SQVTM and CDR2 ANQGSEA. The CDR3 runs 14 residues.